The sequence of this T cell receptor (beta chain) was determined in a study of blood T cell repertoires in COVID-19. Study-wide context: Samples of COVID-19 (acute and convalescent) were obtained from the United States, Italy and Spain. In each case, the material was cDNA or gDNA derived from T cells, B-cell-depleted T cells, or PBMCs.

Looked up from germline, CDR1 is SNHLY and CDR2 is FYNNEI. The ends were cut back, 8 bases at V and 7 bases at J, with 15 bases in the middle. The CDR3 sequence is 14 residues long. Per the original data handling: Amplified reference gene primers provided the basis for estimating nucleated cell counts. The table came from immunoSEQ multiplex PCR; TCRdb's copy has only in-frame clones and leaves some out. That table gives V, J and clone size, and the DNA gave D and trimming. The repertoire consists of 45,000 to 65,000 clones, with 65% to 85% occurring once and the leading ten covering under 30%. This receptor was identified in a woman of 80 years or more with COVID-19, enrolled during active disease. Sequencing input: peripheral blood. The genes are TRBV2 and TRBJ1-6; possible D gene TRBD1, 6 bases. The CDR3 is CASLFQGGNSPLHF. CDR3 bases: TGTGCCAGCTTATTCCAAGGGGGAAATTCACCCCTCCACTTT.